A selection of T cell receptor beta chains follows, all from one sample in a study of monozygotic twins with cystic fibrosis. Libraries were prepared by immunoSEQ multiplex PCR; TCRdb keeps only in-frame clonotypes and omits some of them. The sample has roughly 14,000 clones, about 93% seen once. The sequenced sample was blood. All receptors come from a girl aged 2-15 years with cystic fibrosis. The CDR3 runs from the conserved cysteine through the conserved F or W. D genes are given only for firm matches. Clone size, where shown, is once, few, many, or a class for clones that have expanded.

d_call,j_call,clone_size,v_call,cdr3_length,cdr3_nt,cdr3_aa
TRBD2,TRBJ2-3,once,TRBV5-4,14,TGTGCCAGCACTTCGGGGGGATTCACAGATACGCAGTATTTT,CASTSGGFTDTQYF
NA,TRBJ2-7,once,TRBV7-6,14,TGTGCCAGCAGCCCACTCCCGGGTTCCTACGAGCAGTACTTC,CASSPLPGSYEQYF
NA,TRBJ1-4,NA,TRBV5-1,17,TGCGCCAGCAGCTTGGCCTCCAGGGGCGCAACTAATGAAAAACTGTTTTTT,CASSLASRGATNEKLFF
NA,TRBJ1-2,few,TRBV5-1,15,TGCGCCAGCAGCTTGGCGGGGGTCTCGGTAATGGGCTACACCTTC,CASSLAGVSVMGYTF
NA,TRBJ2-1,NA,TRBV6-5,15,TGTGCCAGCAGTTACGACGGGAGCTCCTACAATGAGCAGTTCTTC,CASSYDGSSYNEQFF
TRBD1,TRBJ1-1,NA,TRBV6-5,13,TGTGCCATCTCGACAGGGCTGAACACTGAAGCTTTCTTT,CAISTGLNTEAFF
NA,TRBJ1-5,NA,TRBV7-9,14,TGTGCCAGCAGCCTCAGGGATAGCAATCAGCCCCAGCATTTT,CASSLRDSNQPQHF
TRBD1,TRBJ1-1,NA,TRBV5-1,13,TGCGCCAGCAGCCGACAGGGGGGAACTGAAGCTTTCTTT,CASSRQGGTEAFF
NA,TRBJ2-3,NA,TRBV9,16,TGTGCCAGCAGCGGCCGACAGGATTTCGGCACAGATACGCAGTATTTT,CASSGRQDFGTDTQYF
NA,TRBJ2-7,NA,TRBV6-6,16,TGTGCCAGCAGTTACTCGAAAGGGGCGGGAACCTACGAGCAGTACTTC,CASSYSKGAGTYEQYF
NA,TRBJ2-4,once,TRBV9,14,TGTGCCAGCAGCGTAGTAGTAGACGCAAGCATTCAGTACTTC,CASSVVVDASIQYF
NA,TRBJ1-4,NA,TRBV7-9,17,TGTGCCAGCAGCTTAGTCTGGACGTCTGCAACTAATGAAAAACTGTTTTTT,CASSLVWTSATNEKLFF
TRBD1,TRBJ2-4,NA,TRBV4-1,16,TGCGCCAGCAGCCAAGATGGTGGCAGGGGGCAGAACATTCAGTACTTC,CASSQDGGRGQNIQYF
NA,TRBJ2-6,NA,TRBV7-2,16,TGTGCCAGCAGCTTAGGTAGACCCTCTGGGGCCAACGTCCTGACTTTC,CASSLGRPSGANVLTF
NA,TRBJ2-7,NA,TRBV28,12,TGTGCCAGCACTGGCGGGACCCACGAGCAGTACTTC,CASTGGTHEQYF
NA,TRBJ1-1,once,TRBV25-1,14,TGTGCCAGCAGTCCACCGGGGGCGAACACTGAAGCTTTCTTT,CASSPPGANTEAFF
NA,TRBJ2-7,NA,TRBV5-4,14,TGTGCCAGCAGCTTGACAGGGGGGGACTACGAGCAGTACTTC,CASSLTGGDYEQYF
NA,TRBJ2-4,NA,TRBV6-5,15,TGTGCCAGCAGCTCCGGTGGGGGAGGCCAAAACATTCAGTACTTC,CASSSGGGGQNIQYF
TRBD2,TRBJ2-7,NA,TRBV29-1,16,TGCAGCGTTGTCCTCCCTCATAGCGGGAGGACCTACGAGCAGTACTTC,CSVVLPHSGRTYEQYF
TRBD1,TRBJ1-2,NA,TRBV4-1,17,TGCGCCAGCAGCCAAGGGAGCCGGGACAGGGGGACCTATGGCTACACCTTC,CASSQGSRDRGTYGYTF